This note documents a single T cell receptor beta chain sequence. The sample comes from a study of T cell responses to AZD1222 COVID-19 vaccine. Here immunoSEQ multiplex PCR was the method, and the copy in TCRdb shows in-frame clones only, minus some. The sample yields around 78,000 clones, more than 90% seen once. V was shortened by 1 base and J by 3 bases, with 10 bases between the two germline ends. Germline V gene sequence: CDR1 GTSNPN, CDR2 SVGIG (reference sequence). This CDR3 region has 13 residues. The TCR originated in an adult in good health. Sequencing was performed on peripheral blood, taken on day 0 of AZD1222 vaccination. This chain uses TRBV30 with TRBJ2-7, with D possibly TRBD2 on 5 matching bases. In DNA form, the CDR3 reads TGTGCCTGGAGTGGCGGACTTCTCTACGAGCAGTACTTC. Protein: CAWSGGLLYEQYF.